The clone carrying this TCR beta chain was counted a few times. As yet, its antigen is unknown. The source of the sample is a study of graft-versus-host responses after intestinal transplantation. The repertoire was sequenced with immunoSEQ multiplex PCR; TCRdb's copy has only in-frame clones and lacks some. This sample carries 84,000 or so clones, roughly 92% of them seen once, and the ten largest clones take about 0.28%. This receptor was obtained from a human donor who received an intestinal transplant. This specimen was unstimulated CD4+ T cells sorted from spleen or lymph node cells, taken before intestinal transplant.

The CDR3 DNA reads TGTGCCAGTAGTGGCGGGCGCTCCTACAATGAGCAGTTCTTC. Translation gives CASSGGRSYNEQFF. This chain uses TRBV19 with TRBJ2-1; weak D call: TRBD2 (5 bases). V lost 5 bases to trimming and J lost 0 bases, with 8 bases between them. CDR1 and CDR2 (germline): LNHDA, SQIVND (reference sequence). This CDR3 is 14 amino acids long.